A selection of T cell receptor beta chains follows, all from one sample in a study of blood T cell repertoires in COVID-19. Profiling relied on immunoSEQ multiplex PCR, and the TCRdb table lists in-frame clones only, not all of them. This table has over 200,000 clones, over 75% appearing once. The material sequenced was peripheral blood. These receptors were obtained from a human donor in a cohort sampled during active COVID-19. Both conserved end residues are part of each CDR3. A D gene is named only where the DNA matches it firmly. A clone size is listed for some rows: how often the clone was seen (once, few, many), or a class if it is expanded.

TRBJ1-2 | TRBV6-6 | . | . | CASSYVITGWNYGYTF | TGTGCCAGCAGTTACGTCATAACAGGGTGGAACTATGGCTACACCTTC
TRBJ2-3 | TRBV21-1 | . | . | CASRPVGPDTQYF | TGTGCCAGCAGACCGGTTGGTCCAGATACGCAGTATTTT
TRBJ1-2 | TRBV29-1 | few | TRBD1 | CSVVGDRGYTF | TGCAGCGTTGTTGGGGACAGAGGCTACACCTTC
TRBJ1-1 | TRBV3-1/TRBV3-2 | . | . | CASSQDLSVNTEAFF | TGTGCCAGCAGCCAAGATCTATCGGTGAACACTGAAGCTTTCTTT
TRBJ2-7 | TRBV6-5 | . | TRBD2 | CASSPSGGRYEQYF | TGTGCCAGCAGTCCTAGCGGGGGGCGATACGAGCAGTACTTC
TRBJ2-7 | TRBV12-3/TRBV12-4 | few | . | CASSLGSYEQYF | TGTGCCAGCAGTTTAGGGAGCTACGAGCAGTACTTC
TRBJ2-5 | TRBV9 | . | TRBD2 | CASSGTSMVTQYF | TGTGCCAGCAGCGGGACTAGCATGGTGACCCAGTACTTC
TRBJ2-7 | TRBV5-1 | . | . | CASSSRLSYEQYF | TGCGCCAGCAGCTCCCGTCTAAGCTACGAGCAGTACTTC
TRBJ1-4 | TRBV3-1/TRBV3-2 | . | . | CASSRGPTPSTNEKLFF | TGTGCCAGCAGCCGGGGCCCAACCCCCTCAACTAATGAAAAACTGTTTTTT
TRBJ2-7 | TRBV7-9 | . | . | CASSFEYEQYF | TGTGCCAGCAGCTTCGAGTACGAGCAGTACTTC
TRBJ2-5 | TRBV7-7 | once | TRBD1 | CASSSTGKLETQYF | TGTGCTAGCAGCTCGACAGGGAAACTGGAGACCCAGTACTTC
TRBJ1-5 | TRBV5-5 | few | . | CASSLGGVDQPQHF | TGTGCCAGCAGCTTGGGCGGGGTCGATCAGCCCCAGCATTTT
TRBJ1-3 | TRBV7-8 | once | . | CASSPGGAAGNTIYF | TGTGCCAGCAGCCCGGGGGGGGCTGCTGGAAACACCATATATTTT
TRBJ1-1 | TRBV2 | . | . | CASSTGFTEAFF | TGTGCCAGCAGTACAGGGTTCACTGAAGCTTTCTTT
TRBJ1-3 | TRBV5-1 | . | . | CASSLDGGNTIYF | TGCGCCAGCAGCTTGGACGGTGGAAACACCATATATTTT
TRBJ2-1 | TRBV10-3 | . | . | CAISETRLENPSHEQFF | TGTGCCATCAGTGAGACCCGGTTAGAGAACCCAAGCCATGAGCAGTTCTTC
TRBJ2-7 | TRBV7-9 | . | TRBD1 | CASGTEREAYEQYF | TGTGCCAGCGGGACAGAGAGGGAAGCCTACGAGCAGTACTTC
TRBJ2-7 | TRBV27 | . | TRBD1 | CASTKSRDSAYEQYF | TGTGCCAGCACGAAAAGCCGGGACAGCGCCTACGAGCAGTACTTC
TRBJ2-7 | TRBV10-3 | . | TRBD2 | CAISVNTGGGPPYEQYF | TGTGCCATCAGTGTAAACACTGGCGGGGGGCCCCCCTACGAGCAGTACTTC
TRBJ2-3 | TRBV5-6 | once | . | CATTTSLAGDTQYF | TGTGCCACCACGACCTCACTAGCAGGAGATACGCAGTATTTT
TRBJ1-1 | TRBV5-1 | . | . | CASSLFGRDTEAFF | TGCGCCAGCAGCTTGTTCGGGAGGGACACTGAAGCTTTCTTT
TRBJ2-7 | TRBV4-3 | . | . | CASSQDRRRGQYF | TGCGCCAGCAGCCAAGATCGCAGGCGGGGGCAGTACTTC
TRBJ2-1 | TRBV7-3 | . | . | CASSFRKTSSYNEQFF | TGTGCCAGCAGCTTTAGAAAGACTAGCTCCTACAATGAGCAGTTCTTC
TRBJ1-4 | TRBV28 | . | TRBD1 | CASSLATGGHEKLFF | TGTGCCAGCAGTTTAGCAACAGGGGGCCATGAAAAACTGTTTTTT
TRBJ2-7 | TRBV19 | . | . | CASISGSAEQYF | TGTGCCAGTATTTCCGGGTCCGCCGAGCAGTACTTC
TRBJ2-3 | TRBV4-3 | . | TRBD2 | CASSRAGGITDTQYF | TGCGCCAGCAGCCGAGCGGGAGGGATCACAGATACGCAGTATTTT
TRBJ1-2 | TRBV29-1 | . | . | CSVDDSNYGYTF | TGCAGCGTTGACGACTCTAACTATGGCTACACCTTC
TRBJ1-3 | TRBV7-8 | . | . | CASNPLAVSAGNTIYF | TGTGCCAGCAACCCTCTGGCGGTTTCGGCTGGAAACACCATATATTTT
TRBJ2-3 | TRBV11-3 | . | TRBD2 | CASSQLAGGRADTQYF | TGTGCCAGCAGCCAACTAGCGGGGGGGAGAGCAGATACGCAGTATTTT
TRBJ1-1 | TRBV14 | . | . | CASSQLRGEVNTEAFF | TGTGCCAGCAGCCAATTAAGGGGCGAGGTGAACACTGAAGCTTTCTTT
TRBJ2-5 | TRBV5-4 | once | TRBD2 | CASSSSRLAVQETQYF | TGTGCCAGCAGCTCGTCCCGACTAGCGGTCCAAGAGACCCAGTACTTC
TRBJ2-7 | TRBV5-8 | . | . | CASSFNGHSYEQYF | TGTGCCAGCAGCTTTAACGGACACTCCTACGAGCAGTACTTC
TRBJ1-1 | TRBV18 | . | TRBD1 | CASSSRGQVEAFF | TGTGCCAGCTCATCGAGGGGGCAGGTTGAAGCTTTCTTT
TRBJ1-6 | TRBV12-3/TRBV12-4 | . | . | CASSHLTRLPLHF | TGTGCCAGCAGTCACCTTACTCGTTTACCCCTCCACTTT
TRBJ2-1 | TRBV7-9 | . | TRBD2 | CASSSLGLPGLADNEQFF | TGTGCCAGCAGCTCACTTGGGCTGCCGGGACTAGCGGACAATGAGCAGTTCTTC
TRBJ2-7 | TRBV9 | . | TRBD2 | CASSGGLAELYEQYF | TGTGCCAGCAGCGGGGGACTAGCGGAACTCTACGAGCAGTACTTC
TRBJ2-2 | TRBV12-5 | . | TRBD1 | CASGLFRDRNTGELFF | TGTGCTAGTGGTTTGTTCCGGGACAGGAACACCGGGGAGCTGTTTTTT
TRBJ1-1 | TRBV6-5 | . | . | CASPRARADTEAFF | TGTGCCAGCCCCAGGGCCAGGGCAGACACTGAAGCTTTCTTT
TRBJ1-2 | TRBV2 | once | . | CASSAKLDGYTF | TGTGCCAGCAGTGCCAAACTGGATGGCTACACCTTC
TRBJ1-2 | TRBV6-2/TRBV6-3 | . | . | CASSYRTANYGYTF | TGTGCCAGCAGTTACCGGACAGCAAACTATGGCTACACCTTC
TRBJ1-2 | TRBV7-2 | . | . | CASSPGVEYGYTF | TGTGCCAGCAGCCCGGGAGTGGAGTATGGCTACACCTTC
TRBJ1-5 | TRBV28 | . | TRBD1 | CASSSGHTGGRASQPQHF | TGTGCCAGCAGTTCGGGACACACAGGGGGCAGGGCGAGTCAGCCCCAGCATTTT
TRBJ2-7 | TRBV7-2 | . | TRBD1 | CASSLEGDRVYEQYF | TGTGCCAGCAGCTTAGAAGGCGACAGGGTTTACGAGCAGTACTTC
TRBJ2-7 | TRBV10-2 | once | TRBD1 | CASSDTGTGTYEQYF | TGCGCCAGCAGTGATACCGGGACAGGTACCTACGAGCAGTACTTC
TRBJ1-2 | TRBV5-1 | . | TRBD1 | CASSSLQGADGGYTF | TGCGCCAGCAGCTCACTACAGGGGGCTGACGGTGGCTACACCTTC
TRBJ2-3 | TRBV4-3 | . | . | CASSQGGLASTDTQYF | TGCGCCAGCAGCCAAGGCGGCCTAGCGAGCACAGATACGCAGTATTTT
TRBJ2-7 | TRBV5-5 | . | . | CASSFFQGKNEQYF | TGTGCCAGCAGCTTCTTTCAGGGGAAAAACGAGCAGTACTTC
TRBJ2-2 | TRBV2 | once | TRBD2 | CASKELAGARIGELFF | TGTGCCAGCAAAGAGCTAGCGGGGGCCAGGATCGGGGAGCTGTTTTTT
TRBJ1-4 | TRBV2 | . | TRBD1 | CASSGQGALEKLFF | TGTGCCAGCTCCGGACAGGGGGCTCTTGAAAAACTGTTTTTT
TRBJ1-4 | TRBV24-1 | . | . | CATSDSPIVSREKLFF | TGTGCCACCAGTGATTCTCCGATAGTCTCGCGGGAAAAACTGTTTTTT
TRBJ2-7 | TRBV6-5 | . | . | CASKLRGSSYEQYF | TGTGCCAGCAAACTACGAGGAAGCTCCTACGAGCAGTACTTC